The 23 T cell receptor beta chains below all came from one sample that was sequenced in a study of T cell repertoires in aging, cancer and after chemotherapy (dated by TCRdb to the late 2010s). TCR beta rearrangements were amplified from genomic DNA extracted from peripheral blood rather than from sorted cells or RNA. The sequencer was an Illumina MiSeq. Multiplex touch-down PCR with a mixed TRB-A/B primer pool was used to amplify rearranged TRB sequences covering the V, D and J segments. TCRdb applied fastp at Q25 and MiXCR to the public reads, then kept only in-frame beta chains. Rows with one shared CDR3 protein collapse into an entry with the most common genes and DNA. Across this sample there are about 7,800 distinct CDR3 sequences, with about 38% seen only once. Roughly an eighth of the sample lies in the top ten. Source material: blood. The source is a human donor with a solid tumor.

This clonotype was observed a handful of times. The chain employs TRBV6-5 and TRBJ1-2; D is uncertain. The CDR3 spans 14 residues. V lost 5 bases and J 9 bases, leaving 19 bases between the germline ends. Germline CDR1 reads MNHEY; CDR2 reads SVGAGI. The CDR3 nucleotides are TGTGCCAGCAGTGACCCACAGAGTCCGTGGCGCTACACCTTC. Translated: CASSDPQSPWRYTF.

The CDR3 region is CASSPDLYAEQFF. CDR3 in DNA: TGTGCCAGCAGCCCTGACTTGTATGCTGAGCAGTTCTTC. This chain uses TRBV7-2 with TRBJ2-1; D is uncertain. The germline gives CDR1 SGHTA, CDR2 FQGNSA. The CDR3 loop spans 13 amino acids. V shed 5 bases and J shed 9 bases, with 14 bases lying between them.

A few counts support this clonotype. J is TRBJ1-2 and V is TRBV18; D ambiguous. The V end lost 0 bases, the J end lost 3 bases, and 11 bases lay between the germline ends. Germline V gene data show CDR1 as KGHSH and CDR2 as LQKENI. This CDR3 has 15 amino acids. The CDR3 bases are TGTGCCAGCTCACCACCAGTCGGGCGCTACTATGGCTACACCTTC. Translation: CASSPPVGRYYGYTF.

This clonotype was detected a few times. The CDR3 loop reads CASRKQGGGLNTEAFF. In nucleotides, the CDR3 is TGTGCCAGCAGAAAGCAGGGAGGGGGACTGAACACTGAAGCTTTCTTT. The V gene is TRBV5-4, the J gene TRBJ1-1; possibly TRBD1 for D (6 bases). The V end was cut by 5 bases, the J end by 0 bases, with 17 bases between. Per the germline V gene, CDR1 is SGHNT and CDR2 is YYREEE (reference sequence). The CDR3 length is 16 residues.

This chain uses TRBV12-3 or TRBV12-4 with TRBJ2-1, with 8 bases aligning to TRBD2. The CDR3 is 17 amino acids. V shed 6 bases, J shed 4 bases, and the junction held 14 bases outside the gene matches. CDR3 sequence: CASSPPLGGGRYNEQFF. The CDR3 DNA follows: TGTGCCAGCAGCCCCCCCTTAGGCGGGGGGCGTTACAATGAGCAGTTCTTC.

Only a few counts were recorded for this clonotype. The rearrangement uses TRBV19 and TRBJ2-3, with 8 positions matching TRBD1. The CDR3 consists of 14 residues. CDR1 and CDR2 (germline): LNHDA, SQIVND (reference sequence). The V gene end was trimmed by 4 bases and the J gene end by 1 base; junction bases not matched to a gene: 1. CDR3 sequence (DNA): TGTGCCAGTAGTAAGGACAGGGGCACAGATACGCAGTATTTT. Amino acids: CASSKDRGTDTQYF.

DNA for the CDR3: TGTGCCTGGAGTGTTAGGGCCGCAGTGAGCCAGCCCCAGCATTTT. Translation gives CAWSVRAAVSQPQHF. The chain recombines TRBV30 with TRBJ1-5, with unresolved D. Trimming cost V 0 bases and J 7 bases, with 16 bases left between them. The CDR3 has 15 residues. Per germline, CDR1 GTSNPN and CDR2 SVGIG (reference sequence).

The rearrangement joins TRBV5-4 to TRBJ1-2; 7 nucleotides match TRBD1. Losses at the gene ends were 0 bases for V and 0 bases for J; bases not matched to a gene: 5. There are 16 residues in the CDR3. In germline, CDR1 is SGHNT, CDR2 YYREEE (reference sequence). CDR3 in amino acids: CASSLDEGQTNYGYTF. For the CDR3, the DNA is TGTGCCAGCAGCTTGGATGAGGGACAGACTAACTATGGCTACACCTTC.

V usage is TRBV20-1 and J usage is TRBJ2-5; a weak D match, TRBD1 (5 bases). V shed 0 bases and J shed 5 bases, with 13 bases lying between them. Per the germline V gene, CDR1 is DFQATT and CDR2 is SNEGSKA (reference sequence). The CDR3 covers 14 residues. The CDR3 protein is CSARDPGLGETQYF. DNA of the CDR3: TGCAGTGCTAGAGACCCAGGGTTAGGGGAGACCCAGTACTTC.

This clonotype has just a few counts. This rearrangement joins TRBV19 to TRBJ2-5; TRBD1 might be the D (5 bases). Germline V gene sequence: CDR1 LNHDA, CDR2 SQIVND (reference sequence). Deletions cut 7 bases from V and 5 bases from J, with 14 bases between. The CDR3 totals 13 residues. The CDR3 DNA reads as TGTGCCAGTAATGGCAGGGAAATGGAGACCCAGTACTTC. Its protein is CASNGREMETQYF. The entire variable domain, with the rest obtained from reference TRBV19 and TRBJ2-5, is as follows: DGGITQSPKYLFRKEGQNVTLSCEQNLNHDAMYWYRQDPGQGLRLIYYSQIVNDFQKGDIAEGYSVSREKKESFPLTVTSAQKNPTAFYLCASNGREMETQYFGPGTRLLVL.

V is TRBV11-3 and J is TRBJ2-3; D is possibly TRBD2 (5 bases). V was trimmed by 5 bases and J by 4 bases, leaving 10 bases between them. The CDR3 is 13 residues long. Germline V gives CDR1 SGHNT, CDR2 YENEEA. The DNA of the CDR3 is TGTGCCAGCAGCGTACTAGGCGCAGATACGCAGTATTTT. Translated, it gives CASSVLGADTQYF.

V gene TRBV12-3 or TRBV12-4 combines with J gene TRBJ2-3, with 8 bases identical to TRBD2. V gave up 8 bases and J gave up 3 bases; unmatched junction bases: 10. CDR3 length equals 15 residues. CDR3 nucleotides: TGTGCCAGCGCCCCATTGGTAGCGGGAACAGATACGCAGTATTTT. Encoded protein: CASAPLVAGTDTQYF.

This clonotype was seen more than once but under ten times. The genes are TRBV5-4 and TRBJ2-2; perhaps TRBD1 as D (6 bases). The germline V gene has CDR1 SGHNT and CDR2 YYREEE (reference sequence). Trimming removed 0 bases from V and 3 bases from J, with 12 bases in between. The CDR3 contains 16 residues. In DNA form, the CDR3 reads TGTGCCAGCAGCTTGGAGCCAGGGGTGGACACCGGGGAGCTGTTTTTT. This codes for CASSLEPGVDTGELFF.

The chain joins TRBV5-6 to TRBJ1-2; D not resolved. CDR3 length: 13 amino acids. The germline gives CDR1 SGHDT, CDR2 YYEEEE. Between the trimmed V and J ends, which lost 1 base and 7 bases, there was a span of 11 bases. The CDR3 loop is CASSLRPSGGYTF. The CDR3 bases are TGTGCCAGCAGCTTGCGACCGTCGGGTGGCTACACCTTC.

In regard to this clonotype: Sequence at one end of the junction differs from germline and may be a read error. This rearrangement joins TRBV6-4 to TRBJ2-7; D may be TRBD2 (5 bases). Germline V gene lookup returns CDR1 MRHNA and CDR2 SNTAGT. The CDR3 consists of 17 residues. DNA of the CDR3: TGTGCCAGAAGTGACCCAAACGAGGTTAGCGAAGCCTACGAGCAGTACTTC. Translating it yields CARSDPNEVSEAYEQYF.

The rearrangement uses TRBV6-1 and TRBJ1-2; D call uncertain. Trimming cost V 6 bases and J 7 bases, with 9 bases left between them. The germline V gene encodes CDR1 MNHNS and CDR2 SASEGT. This CDR3 comprises 11 residues. CDR3 in DNA: TGTGCCAGCAGCTACCTCGGTGGCTACACCTTC. This encodes CASSYLGGYTF.

The rearrangement joins TRBV11-3 to TRBJ2-6; D gene uncertain. Trimming removed 5 bases from V and 4 bases from J, with 9 bases in between. Germline V lookup: CDR1 SGHNT, CDR2 YENEEA. This CDR3 contains 14 residues. CDR3 residues: CASSPRGGANVLTF. CDR3 DNA: TGTGCCAGCAGCCCTAGAGGAGGGGCCAACGTCCTGACTTTC.

This clonotype was detected only a few times. V and J are TRBV11-1 and TRBJ1-4; D is unclear. Trimming removed 6 bases at V and 4 bases at J, with 15 bases between. This CDR3 is built from 15 residues. The V gene's germline CDR1 is SGHAT and CDR2 FQDESV (reference sequence). The CDR3 loop is CASRRDRGNNEKLFF. The CDR3 nucleotides read TGTGCCAGCAGACGAGACCGGGGTAATAATGAAAAACTGTTTTTT. The full variable domain, its missing parts supplied by reference TRBV11-1 and TRBJ1-4, is EAEVAQSPRYKITEKSQAVAFWCDPISGHATLYWYRQILGQGPELLVQFQDESVVDDSQLPKDRFSAERLKGVDSTLKIQPAELGDSAMYLCASRRDRGNNEKLFFGSGTQLSVL.

Regarding this clonotype: At one boundary the junction diverges from the germline segment, which might be a read error. The V gene is TRBV11-3, the J gene TRBJ2-2; TRBD1 matches at 9 bases. The CDR3 spans 15 residues. Germline V gene lookup returns CDR1 SGHNT and CDR2 YENEEA. The CDR3 region has the DNA TGCGCCAGCAGCTTGGTACAGGGGGCTAACGGGGAGCTGTTTTTT. It yields the protein CASSLVQGANGELFF.

This clonotype was recorded a few times. The rearrangement links TRBV19 to TRBJ1-3; no clear D. CDR3 size: 12 residues. Per the germline V gene, CDR1 is LNHDA and CDR2 is SQIVND (reference sequence). V was clipped by 3 bases and J by 16 bases, with 16 bases between them. The CDR3 DNA is TGTGCCAGTAGTATTGGGCCAGGATCTGCCTATTTT. This encodes CASSIGPGSAYF. The variable domain in full, completed from reference TRBV19 and TRBJ1-3, reads DGGITQSPKYLFRKEGQNVTLSCEQNLNHDAMYWYRQDPGQGLRLIYYSQIVNDFQKGDIAEGYSVSREKKESFPLTVTSAQKNPTAFYLCASSIGPGSAYFGEGSWLTVV.

The chain carries TRBV30 and TRBJ1-1, with D possibly matching TRBD1 (5 bases). The CDR3 extends over 13 amino acids. V was trimmed by 1 base and J by 1 base, leaving 7 bases between them. Germline V gene sequence: CDR1 GTSNPN, CDR2 SVGIG (reference sequence). CDR3 sequence: CAWSGGENTEAFF. In DNA form, the CDR3 reads TGTGCCTGGAGTGGAGGGGAGAACACTGAAGCTTTCTTT.

By share, this clonotype counts as medium-sized. This rearrangement joins TRBV29-1 to TRBJ1-1, with D possibly being TRBD1 (5 bases). The germline gives CDR1 SQVTM, CDR2 ANQGSEA. CDR3 length: 13 residues. V lost 7 bases and J lost 5, with 17 bases in between. This CDR3 reads CSARTGRWTEAFF. The CDR3 coding sequence is TGCAGCGCCCGGACGGGGCGTTGGACTGAAGCTTTCTTT.

This sequence joins TRBV18 and TRBJ1-1; 11 bases agree with TRBD1. V shed 4 bases and J 3 bases; nucleotides not matched to a gene: 10. Germline CDR1 and CDR2: KGHSH and LQKENI. CDR3 length equals 17 residues. CDR3 sequence reads: CASSLSIPGQGDTEAFF. CDR3 bases: TGTGCCAGCTCACTCTCAATACCGGGACAGGGGGACACTGAAGCTTTCTTT.